This T cell receptor beta chain was found in a study of shared clonotypes between healthy human individuals. Overall study: CD8 memory received one plate per donor, CD8 naive two, CD4 memory three and CD4 naive three. Notes on the study in general: Limitation of the genetic and exposure-history diversity represented came from the few donors.

Here immunoSEQ multiplex PCR was the method, and the copy in TCRdb shows in-frame clones only, minus some. The sample has about 330,000 clones, around 87% seen once. This clone was seen only a few times. The antigen is not known. Each donor was a Caucasian adult residing in Nashville, Tennessee. Germline loops: CDR1 GTSNPN, CDR2 SVGIG (reference sequence). V lost 5 bases and J lost 5, with 16 bases in between. The CDR3 consists of 14 residues. The TCR was taken from a man between 18 and 29 years old in good health. The rearrangement joins TRBV30 to TRBJ1-5; maybe TRBD1 (5 bases). Sequencing was carried out using memory CD8+ T cells sorted from blood. Documented subset: CD45RO+ cells pooled with CCR7-negative TemRA cells. CDR3 in DNA: TGTGCCTGGGACAGCGAGAACTACCATCAGCCCCAGCATTTT. Its translation: CAWDSENYHQPQHF.